This T cell receptor beta chain originates from a study of breast tumors, draining lymph nodes, adjacent tissues. Germline V gene lookup returns CDR1 LNHDA and CDR2 SQIVND (reference sequence). Germline trimming cut 6 bases from V and 3 bases from J; bases unmatched to any gene: 5. This CDR3 has 14 residues. This clonotype was seen many times. MiXCR was run by TCRdb on the multiplex PCR reads, yielding one entry per CDR3 protein. Of tens of thousands of distinct CDR3 sequences listed, roughly 55% are singletons. The TCR comes from a female donor with breast cancer. Some clones in this sample may be carry-over from other donors' samples. This rearrangement joins TRBV19 to TRBJ1-1; 9 bases fit TRBD1. Sequenced sample: breast tumor tissue. As DNA, the CDR3 is TGTGCCAGTAGCCTAGACAGGGGGTACACTGAAGCTTTCTTT. It translates to CASSLDRGYTEAFF.